This T cell receptor (beta chain) stems from a study of cytomegalovirus exposure and HLA in healthy donors. With regard to this clone: The antigen remains undetermined.

Sequencing used immunoSEQ multiplex PCR; TCRdb keeps in-frame clones, though not all of them. The sample records some 140,000 clones, roughly 86% being singletons. Findings and caveats of the study: Reported performance of the classifier showed diagnosis of cytomegalovirus status with high specificity and sensitivity. The study flagged approximately 180 TCR beta chains as cytomegalovirus-associated. Rare sequences made up most TCRs, while some public TCRs were found in many donors. In the 130 or so validation repertoires, 94% of cluster scores exceeded 0, per a later analysis.

Germline CDR1 reads SGHRS; CDR2 reads YFSETQ. The CDR3 is 14 residues long. With V trimmed by 4 bases and J by 4 bases, 5 bases remained unmatched. The sequence derives from a woman in her twenties or thirties in good health and CMV-seronegative. The gene calls are TRBV5-1 and TRBJ1-1; TRBD1 matches at 9 bases. Specimen: PBMCs. CDR3 sequence (DNA): TGCGCCAGCAGCCCGGACAGGGGTACCACTGAAGCTTTCTTT. Residues: CASSPDRGTTEAFF.